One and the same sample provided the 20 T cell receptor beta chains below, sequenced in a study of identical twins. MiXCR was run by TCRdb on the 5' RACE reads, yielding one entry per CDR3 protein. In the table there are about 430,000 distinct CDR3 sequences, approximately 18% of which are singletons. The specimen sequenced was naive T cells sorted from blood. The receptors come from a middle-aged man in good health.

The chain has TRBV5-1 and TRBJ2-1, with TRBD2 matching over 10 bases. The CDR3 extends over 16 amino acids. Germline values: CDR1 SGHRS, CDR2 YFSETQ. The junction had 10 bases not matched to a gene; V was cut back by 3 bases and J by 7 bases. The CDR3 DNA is TGCGCCAGCAGCTCCCTCGGGCTAGCGGGAGATAATGAGCAGTTCTTC. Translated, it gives CASSSLGLAGDNEQFF.

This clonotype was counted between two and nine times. DNA of the CDR3: TGTGCCAGCAGTTTGGAGGCCTTTGGTGAAAAACTGTTTTTT. This sequence encodes CASSLEAFGEKLFF. V and J are TRBV12-3 or TRBV12-4 and TRBJ1-4; D gene ambiguous. CDR3 length equals 14 residues. With 3 bases removed from V and 7 bases from J, the gap between germline ends came to 12 bases.

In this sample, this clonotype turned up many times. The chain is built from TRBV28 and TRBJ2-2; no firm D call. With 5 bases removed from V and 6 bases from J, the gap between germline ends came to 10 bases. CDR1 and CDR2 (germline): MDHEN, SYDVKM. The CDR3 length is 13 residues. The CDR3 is CASSLAYSGELFF. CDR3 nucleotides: TGTGCCAGCAGTCTGGCATACTCCGGGGAGCTGTTTTTT.

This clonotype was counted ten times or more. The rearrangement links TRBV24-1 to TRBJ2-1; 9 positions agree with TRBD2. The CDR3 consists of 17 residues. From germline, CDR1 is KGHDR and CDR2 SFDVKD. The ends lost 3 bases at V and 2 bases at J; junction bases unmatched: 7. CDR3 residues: CATSDVTASGTYNEQFF. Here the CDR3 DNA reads TGTGCCACCAGTGATGTCACTGCTAGCGGGACCTACAATGAGCAGTTCTTC.

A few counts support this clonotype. CDR3 nucleotide sequence: TGCAGTGAGACGGACAGGGCCACCTACGAGCAGTACTTC. This codes for CSETDRATYEQYF. The chain uses TRBV20-1 and TRBJ2-7; 8 nucleotides match TRBD1. The CDR3 loop spans 13 amino acids. In germline, CDR1 is DFQATT, CDR2 SNEGSKA (reference sequence). V lost 7 bases, J lost 2 bases, and 7 bases stayed unmatched.

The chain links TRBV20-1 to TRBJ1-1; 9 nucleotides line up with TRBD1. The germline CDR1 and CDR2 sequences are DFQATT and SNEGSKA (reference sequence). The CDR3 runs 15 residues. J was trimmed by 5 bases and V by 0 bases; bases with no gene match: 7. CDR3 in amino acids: CSARDPQGATTEAFF. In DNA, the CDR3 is TGCAGTGCTAGAGATCCACAGGGGGCGACTACTGAAGCTTTCTTT.

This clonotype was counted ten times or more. This CDR3 is CASSPGTSFLETQYF. For the CDR3, the DNA is TGTGCCAGCAGCCCCGGGACTAGCTTCTTAGAGACCCAGTACTTC. This chain connects TRBV7-9 to TRBJ2-5; 9 nucleotides align to TRBD2. V dropped 5 bases and J dropped 4; count of bases not matched to a gene: 8. Looked up from germline, CDR1 is SEHNR and CDR2 is FQNEAQ (reference sequence). The CDR3 is 15 residues long.

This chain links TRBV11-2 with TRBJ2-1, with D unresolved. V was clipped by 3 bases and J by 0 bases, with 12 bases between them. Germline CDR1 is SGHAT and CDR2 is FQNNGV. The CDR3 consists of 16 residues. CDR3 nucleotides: TGTGCCAGCAGCTTGGGTGGACGGTTCTCCTACAATGAGCAGTTCTTC. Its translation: CASSLGGRFSYNEQFF. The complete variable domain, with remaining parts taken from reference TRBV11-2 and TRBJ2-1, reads EAGVAQSPRYKIIEKRQSVAFWCNPISGHATLYWYQQILGQGPKLLIQFQNNGVVDDSQLPKDRFSAERLKGVDSTLKIQPAKLEDSAVYLCASSLGGRFSYNEQFFGPGTRLTVL.

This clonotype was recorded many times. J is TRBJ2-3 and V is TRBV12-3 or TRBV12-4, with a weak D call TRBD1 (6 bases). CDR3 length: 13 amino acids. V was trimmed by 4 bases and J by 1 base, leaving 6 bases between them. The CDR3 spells CASSWTGTDTQYF. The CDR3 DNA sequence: TGTGCCAGCAGTTGGACAGGCACAGATACGCAGTATTTT.

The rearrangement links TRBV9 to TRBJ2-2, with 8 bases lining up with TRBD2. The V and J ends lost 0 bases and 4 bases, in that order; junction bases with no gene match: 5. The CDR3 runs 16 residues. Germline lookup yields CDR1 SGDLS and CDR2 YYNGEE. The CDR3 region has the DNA TGTGCCAGCAGCGTAGCATTAGCGGGGCTCACCGGGGAGCTGTTTTTT. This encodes CASSVALAGLTGELFF.

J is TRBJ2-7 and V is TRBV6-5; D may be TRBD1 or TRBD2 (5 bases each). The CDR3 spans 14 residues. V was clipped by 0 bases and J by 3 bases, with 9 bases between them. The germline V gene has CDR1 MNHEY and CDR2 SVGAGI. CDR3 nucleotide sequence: TGTGCCAGCAGTTACTCGAGGGACGGCTACGAGCAGTACTTC. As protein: CASSYSRDGYEQYF.

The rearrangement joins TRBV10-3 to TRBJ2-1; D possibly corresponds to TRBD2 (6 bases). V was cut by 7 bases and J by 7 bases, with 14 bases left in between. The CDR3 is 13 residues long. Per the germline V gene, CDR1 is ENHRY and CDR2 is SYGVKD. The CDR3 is CAITGEARNEQFF. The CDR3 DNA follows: TGTGCCATCACGGGGGAGGCGAGAAATGAGCAGTTCTTC.

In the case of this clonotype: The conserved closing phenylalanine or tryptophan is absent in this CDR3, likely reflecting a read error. CDR3 residues: CASSLASGIQFL. The CDR3 DNA reads as TGTGCCAGCAGCCTAGCCTCAGGGATCCAGTTCTTA. V is TRBV7-2 and J is TRBJ2-1; D tentatively fits TRBD1 or TRBD2 (5 bases each). The germline V gene encodes CDR1 SGHTA and CDR2 FQGNSA. CDR3 length equals 12 residues.

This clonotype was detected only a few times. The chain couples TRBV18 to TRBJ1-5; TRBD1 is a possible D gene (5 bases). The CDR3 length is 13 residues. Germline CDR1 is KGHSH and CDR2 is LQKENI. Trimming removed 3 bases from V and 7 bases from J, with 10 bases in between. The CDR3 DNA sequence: TGTGCCAGCTCACCGGGGGGGGACCAGCCCCAGCATTTT. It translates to CASSPGGDQPQHF.

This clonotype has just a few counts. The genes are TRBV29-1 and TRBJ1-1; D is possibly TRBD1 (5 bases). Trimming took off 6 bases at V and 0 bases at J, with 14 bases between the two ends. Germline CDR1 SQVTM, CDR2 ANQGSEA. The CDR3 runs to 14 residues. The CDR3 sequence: CSVGVGLMNTEAFF. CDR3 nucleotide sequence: TGCAGCGTCGGAGTGGGGCTTATGAACACTGAAGCTTTCTTT.

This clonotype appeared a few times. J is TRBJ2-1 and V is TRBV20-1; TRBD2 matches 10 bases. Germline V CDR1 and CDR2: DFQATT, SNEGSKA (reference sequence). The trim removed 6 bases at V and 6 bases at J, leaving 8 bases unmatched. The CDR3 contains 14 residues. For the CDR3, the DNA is TGCAGTGCCCTAGCGGGGGTACTGGGCAATGAGCAGTTCTTC. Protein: CSALAGVLGNEQFF.

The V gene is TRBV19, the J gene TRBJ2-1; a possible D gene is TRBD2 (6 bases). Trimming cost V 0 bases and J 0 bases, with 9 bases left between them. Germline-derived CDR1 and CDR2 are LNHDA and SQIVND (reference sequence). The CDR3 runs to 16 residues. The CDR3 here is CASSIEFGSSYNEQFF. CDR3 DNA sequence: TGTGCCAGTAGTATAGAGTTCGGGAGCTCCTACAATGAGCAGTTCTTC.

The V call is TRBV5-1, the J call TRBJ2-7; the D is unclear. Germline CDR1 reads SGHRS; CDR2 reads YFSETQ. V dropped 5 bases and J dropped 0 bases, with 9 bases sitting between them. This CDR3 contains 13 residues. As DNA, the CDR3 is TGCGCCAGCAGAGTTTCAGCCTCCTACGAGCAGTACTTC. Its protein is CASRVSASYEQYF.

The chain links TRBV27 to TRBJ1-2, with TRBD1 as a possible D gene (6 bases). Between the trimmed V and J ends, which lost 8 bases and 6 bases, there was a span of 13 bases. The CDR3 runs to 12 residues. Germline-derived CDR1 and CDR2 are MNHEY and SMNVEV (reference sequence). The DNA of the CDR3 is TGTGCCAGCGCAACAGGGCCCGATGGCTACACCTTC. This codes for CASATGPDGYTF.

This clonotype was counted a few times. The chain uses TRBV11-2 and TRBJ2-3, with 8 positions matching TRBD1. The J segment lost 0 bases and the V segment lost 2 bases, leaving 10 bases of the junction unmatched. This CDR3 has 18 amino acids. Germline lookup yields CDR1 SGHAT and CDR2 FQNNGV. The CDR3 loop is CASSLRSGGQLSTDTQYF. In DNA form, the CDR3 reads TGTGCCAGCAGCTTAAGGTCAGGGGGCCAACTTAGCACAGATACGCAGTATTTT.